The next 13 T cell receptor beta chains were all read from a single sample in a study of tumor and adjacent non-tumor tissue in lung cancer. TCRbeta libraries were built with three rounds of nested PCR, modified from ARM-PCR. TCRdb called the multiplex PCR reads again in MiXCR, with one record for every CDR3 protein. Of about 110,000 distinct CDR3 sequences listed, approximately 82% are singletons. This sample's RNA came from whole unsorted tissue. The source material was lung tumor tissue. Receptors were obtained from a woman in her sixties with non-small cell lung cancer.

The chain carries TRBV20-1 and TRBJ2-7, with 10 positions matching TRBD2. This CDR3 contains 14 residues. CDR1 and CDR2 (germline): DFQATT, SNEGSKA (reference sequence). The CDR3 DNA follows: TGCAATACTATAATAGCGGGGGGCCTGGGTGAGCAGTACTTC. Translated: CNTIIAGGLGEQYF.

Notes on this clonotype: Since a much larger clone is just one base distant, this may be a read error. The chain employs TRBV6-2 or TRBV6-3 and TRBJ2-1; 12 bases fit TRBD2. This CDR3 is built from 18 residues. The V gene's germline CDR1 is MNHEY and CDR2 SVGEGT. In nucleotides, the CDR3 is TGTGGCAGCAGCCCACTACCGAGACTAGCGGGAGTTTGGAATGAGCAGTTCTTC. Its protein is CGSSPLPRLAGVWNEQFF.

Regarding this clonotype: One end of the junction is discordant with germline, which a read error may explain. This rearrangement joins TRBV6-6 to TRBJ1-5; TRBD1 matches 7 bases. Germline V CDR1 and CDR2: MNHNY, SVGAGI (reference sequence). The CDR3 covers 16 residues. In DNA, the CDR3 is TGTGTCAGCAGTGAAACAGGGGTATATGGCAATCAGCCCCAGCATTTT. It translates to CVSSETGVYGNQPQHF.

Of note for this clonotype: One end of the junction fails to match germline, which may point to a read error. The gene calls are TRBV20-1 and TRBJ2-7; no firm D call. CDR1 is DFQATT and CDR2 is SNEGSKA in the germline V gene (reference sequence). The CDR3 sequence is 13 residues long. This CDR3 is CSAAALATYEKYF. CDR3 DNA: TGCAGTGCCGCTGCCCTGGCTACCTACGAGAAGTACTTC.

This clonotype was seen repeatedly, ten times or more. The CDR3 DNA sequence: TGTGCCAGCAGCTTGGGACAGGGAAACTATAAGGGGTACGAGCAGTACTTC. Residues: CASSLGQGNYKGYEQYF. The chain is built from TRBV11-3 and TRBJ2-7; TRBD1 matches at 9 bases. Looked up from germline, CDR1 is SGHNT and CDR2 is YENEEA. This CDR3 is 17 amino acids long. V was pared by 3 bases and J by 4 bases, with 13 bases of the junction left unmatched.

Comments on this clonotype: A read error may produce the germline difference seen at one junction end. This chain links TRBV28 with TRBJ1-5; 8 bases fit TRBD1. The CDR3 consists of 18 residues. Germline lookup yields CDR1 MDHEN and CDR2 SYDVKM. The CDR3 sequence: CASISSDRVAYGNQPQHF. In DNA form, the CDR3 reads TGTGCCAGCATCTCCTCGGACAGGGTGGCGTATGGCAATCAACCCCAGCATTTT.

Note on this clonotype: Since a much larger clone is just one base distant, this may be a read error. J is TRBJ2-5 and V is TRBV6-1, with 10 bases aligning to TRBD1. The ends lost 5 bases at V and 4 bases at J; junction bases unmatched: 10. This CDR3 is 16 amino acids long. Germline CDR1 and CDR2: MNHNS and SASEGT. This chain's CDR3 is CASSFAGTGAPETQYF. CDR3 DNA sequence: TGTGCCAGCAGTTTCGCCGGGACAGGGGCCCCAGAGACCCAGTACTTC.

As concerns this clonotype: The junction does not match germline at one end; this may be a read error. V gene TRBV6-5 combines with J gene TRBJ2-5, with 9 bases fitting TRBD2. CDR3 length equals 15 residues. CDR1 and CDR2 (germline): MNHEY, SVGAGI. CDR3 nucleotides: TGTGTCAGCAGTTACTCAGTGCGGGGGGGAGAGACTCAGTACTTC. Protein sequence: CVSSYSVRGGETQYF.

As to this clonotype: A read error may be the cause here, since a much bigger clone is one base away. The chain recombines TRBV12-3 or TRBV12-4 with TRBJ1-5, with no clear D. The CDR3 spans 15 residues. The germline V and J ends were trimmed by 5 bases and 4 bases, with 15 bases remaining between them. The CDR3 region is CASSAAWVMNQPQHF. DNA of the CDR3: TGTGCCAGCAGTGCCGCCTGGGTGATGAATCAGCCCCAGCATTTT.

This sequence joins TRBV29-1 and TRBJ1-1; 7 nucleotides align to TRBD1. V lost 7 bases and J lost 2; bases outside the gene matches: 7. Germline V gives CDR1 SQVTM, CDR2 ANQGSEA. The CDR3 sequence is 13 residues long. DNA for the CDR3: TGCAGCGCTGGACAGGACCTAAACACTGAAGCTTTCTTT. Amino acids: CSAGQDLNTEAFF.

Comments on this clonotype: The junction and the germline gene differ at one end; a read error may be behind it. The rearrangement joins TRBV20-1 to TRBJ2-2; D is possibly TRBD1 or TRBD2 (6 bases each). In germline, CDR1 is DFQATT, CDR2 SNEGSKA (reference sequence). The CDR3 has 13 residues. The CDR3 spells CSGGVGDTEELFF. The CDR3 DNA follows: TGCAGCGGAGGGGTGGGGGACACCGAGGAGCTGTTTTTT.

The chain is built from TRBV6-2 or TRBV6-3 and TRBJ2-5; no clear D gene. This CDR3 is 14 amino acids long. V was trimmed by 1 base and J by 4 bases, leaving 10 bases between them. Germline V gene data show CDR1 as MNHEY and CDR2 as SVGEGT. CDR3 coding DNA: TGTGCCAGCAGTTACTGGGCTTTAAGAGAGACCCAGTACTTC. It specifies CASSYWALRETQYF.

A note on this clonotype: Lacking the conserved final phenylalanine or tryptophan, this CDR3 likely reflects a read error. This chain uses TRBV20-1 with TRBJ2-7, with D possibly being TRBD1 or TRBD2 (6 bases each). V dropped 7 bases and J dropped 7 bases, with 17 bases sitting between them. The germline gives CDR1 DFQATT, CDR2 SNEGSKA (reference sequence). The CDR3 is 12 residues long. DNA for the CDR3: TGCAGTGTTAGCGGACAAACAGGGGAGCAGTACTCC. Translation: CSVSGQTGEQYS.